This T cell receptor (beta chain) originates from a study of blood T cells in healthy people across ages. CDR3 length equals 14 residues. V dropped 6 bases and J dropped 6 bases, with 15 bases sitting between them. The germline V gene encodes CDR1 MNHEY and CDR2 SVGEGT. PCR was performed a second time for about 7 to 11 cycles using a sample-barcoded 5' primer and a J-beta primer mix. TCRdb reprocessed the 5' RACE reads via MiXCR and lists one record per CDR3 protein. The sample holds under 1 million distinct CDR3 sequences, approximately 44% seen once. The chain uses TRBV6-2 or TRBV6-3 and TRBJ2-1; a weak D match, TRBD1 (6 bases). The sample taken for sequencing was blood. This TCR came from a man in his sixties in good health. The CDR3 loop reads CASRTNRVGNEQFF. CDR3 coding DNA: TGTGCCAGCAGGACGAACAGGGTCGGCAATGAGCAGTTCTTC.